This T cell receptor beta chain was documented in a study of T cells after posttransplantation cyclophosphamide. Findings and caveats of the study: TRB clonality was highly associated with recipient CMV seropositivity and reactivation.

Of note for this clone: Its specificity is unknown.

Peripheral blood was collected from the related graft donor on the marrow donation day. CDR1 and CDR2 (germline): SEHNR, FQNEAQ (reference sequence). The CDR3 consists of 14 residues. The V gene lost 5 bases and the J gene lost 4 bases, with 14 bases spanning the gap. Profiling relied on immunoSEQ multiplex PCR, and the TCRdb table lists in-frame clones only, not all of them. The table shows around 50,000 clones, with roughly 93% occurring only once. V is TRBV7-9 and J is TRBJ1-1; D ambiguous. The sequence derives from a woman aged 50 to 65 in good health and a related stem cell transplant donor. The source material was PBMCs. The CDR3 is CASSPNRGLTEAFF. CDR3 DNA: TGTGCCAGCAGCCCTAACCGGGGTCTCACTGAAGCTTTCTTT.